The 16 T cell receptor beta chains below were found in one sample sequenced in a study of blood T cell repertoires in COVID-19. The protocol was immunoSEQ multiplex PCR, while the TCRdb copy is restricted to in-frame clones and leaves out a portion. The profile covers 200,000 to 300,000 clones, with around 87% appearing a single time and over 2% taken by the ten largest. Sequencing was performed on peripheral blood. Receptor source: a woman between 45 and 65 years old with acute or convalescent COVID-19.

The chain joins TRBV7-2 to TRBJ2-7; weak D call: TRBD2 (6 bases). V lost 2 bases, J lost 0 bases, and 8 bases lay in between. CDR3 size: 14 residues. Germline V gives CDR1 SGHTA, CDR2 FQGNSA. Written as DNA, the CDR3 is TGTGCCAGCAGCTTACCGGGAGCCTCCTACGAGCAGTACTTC. Its protein product is CASSLPGASYEQYF.

The genes are TRBV6-4 and TRBJ2-3; TRBD2 matches at 10 bases. Losses at the gene ends were 4 bases for V and 0 bases for J; bases not matched to a gene: 10. Germline V gene sequence: CDR1 MRHNA, CDR2 SNTAGT. The CDR3 consists of 18 residues. The CDR3 coding sequence is TGTGCCAGCAGTGGACCCATTTCGACTAGCGGGAGCACAGATACGCAGTATTTT. Its protein is CASSGPISTSGSTDTQYF.

CDR3 coding DNA: TGTGCCAGCAGCGGAGACCGGGGACTAGCGGGCTCCTACAATGAGCAGTTCTTC. It translates to CASSGDRGLAGSYNEQFF. The chain combines TRBV9 with TRBJ2-1, with 12 bases aligning to TRBD2. J lost 0 bases, V lost 3 bases, and 7 bases had no gene match. The CDR3 sequence is 18 residues long. Germline V gene sequence: CDR1 SGDLS, CDR2 YYNGEE.

This chain connects TRBV5-4 to TRBJ1-4; TRBD1 matches at 10 bases. V lost 4 bases and J lost 8; bases outside the gene matches: 11. The CDR3 is 16 residues long. Germline lookup yields CDR1 SGHNT and CDR2 YYREEE (reference sequence). CDR3 bases: TGTGCCAGCAGCCGTGCGGGACAGGGGACGAAAGAAAAACTGTTTTTT. Its protein is CASSRAGQGTKEKLFF.

The rearrangement links TRBV19 to TRBJ1-4, with a weak D call TRBD1 (6 bases). Trimming removed 2 bases from V and 6 bases from J, with 10 bases in between. The CDR3 extends over 14 amino acids. Per germline, CDR1 LNHDA and CDR2 SQIVND (reference sequence). Written as DNA, the CDR3 is TGTGCCAGTAGTATAACAGGGACGGATGAAAAACTGTTTTTT. Protein: CASSITGTDEKLFF. The entire variable domain, with the rest obtained from reference TRBV19 and TRBJ1-4, is as follows: DGGITQSPKYLFRKEGQNVTLSCEQNLNHDAMYWYRQDPGQGLRLIYYSQIVNDFQKGDIAEGYSVSREKKESFPLTVTSAQKNPTAFYLCASSITGTDEKLFFGSGTQLSVL.

This chain uses TRBV5-4 with TRBJ1-1, with 7 nucleotides matching TRBD1. The length of the CDR3 is 14 residues. Germline V gene lookup returns CDR1 SGHNT and CDR2 YYREEE (reference sequence). With 4 bases clipped from V and 4 bases from J, the junction kept 7 bases outside the gene matches. The CDR3 DNA reads TGTGCCAGCAGCACCAGACAGGGAGGCACTGAAGCTTTCTTT. It specifies CASSTRQGGTEAFF.

The chain joins TRBV3-1 (or the pseudogene TRBV3-2) to TRBJ1-6; D call uncertain. Germline lookup yields CDR1 LGHDT and CDR2 YNNKEL (reference sequence). Trimming cost V 3 bases and J 7 bases, with 10 bases left between them. The CDR3 runs 14 residues. The CDR3 region is CASSHPEGNSPLHF. CDR3 bases: TGTGCCAGCAGCCACCCGGAGGGAAATTCACCCCTCCACTTT.

V gene TRBV24-1 combines with J gene TRBJ2-3, with TRBD2 identical over 9 bases. Germline CDR1 is KGHDR and CDR2 is SFDVKD. There are 17 residues in the CDR3. The J segment lost 6 bases and the V segment lost 2 bases, leaving 11 bases of the junction unmatched. CDR3 coding DNA: TGTGCCACCAGTGATTCCCGACTAGCGGTCGTTGGGGATACGCAGTATTTT. Translation: CATSDSRLAVVGDTQYF.

The CDR3 spells CASSLTGQGGAEQYF. DNA for the CDR3: TGTGCCAGCAGCTTAACGGGGCAGGGGGGCGCCGAGCAGTACTTC. V and J are TRBV7-3 and TRBJ2-7, with D perhaps TRBD1 (7 bases). The CDR3 is made up of 15 amino acids. V dropped 0 bases and J dropped 6 bases, with 15 bases sitting between them. Germline CDR1 reads SGHTA; CDR2 reads FQGTGA.

V usage is TRBV18 and J usage is TRBJ2-3, with no clear D. The CDR3 sequence is 15 residues long. V dropped 3 bases and J dropped 4 bases, with 14 bases sitting between them. CDR1 is KGHSH and CDR2 is LQKENI in the germline V gene. The CDR3: CASSPRVMVADTQYF. For the CDR3, the DNA is TGTGCCAGCTCACCCCGCGTTATGGTCGCAGATACGCAGTATTTT.

The chain carries TRBV19 and TRBJ1-3, with unresolved D. This CDR3 region has 13 residues. Per the germline V gene, CDR1 is LNHDA and CDR2 is SQIVND (reference sequence). V lost 4 bases and J lost 7, with 11 bases in between. CDR3 region: CASSTAGGNTIYF. The CDR3 nucleotides are TGTGCCAGTAGTACGGCAGGTGGGAACACCATATATTTT.

The gene calls are TRBV5-1 and TRBJ2-1; 7 bases are shared with TRBD1. The CDR3 totals 14 residues. Germline loops: CDR1 SGHRS, CDR2 YFSETQ. With V trimmed by 1 base and J by 7 bases, 5 bases remained unmatched. This CDR3 is CASSLNRGINEQFF. DNA for the CDR3: TGCGCCAGCAGCTTGAACAGGGGAATAAATGAGCAGTTCTTC.

V is TRBV24-1 and J is TRBJ2-7, with D possibly being TRBD2 (5 bases). Germline V gene lookup returns CDR1 KGHDR and CDR2 SFDVKD. CDR3 length: 14 amino acids. V gave up 3 bases and J gave up 2 bases, with 10 bases separating them. The CDR3 coding sequence is TGTGCCACCAGTGATCGGGGTACCGCCTACGAGCAGTACTTC. Amino acids: CATSDRGTAYEQYF.

This clone was counted once. The genes are TRBV28 and TRBJ1-1; D call uncertain. The CDR3 spans 12 residues. Germline loops: CDR1 MDHEN, CDR2 SYDVKM. Trimming pared 2 bases from V and 5 bases from J, leaving 6 bases between. CDR3 in amino acids: CASSLGQTEAFF. CDR3 coding DNA: TGTGCCAGCAGTTTAGGTCAGACTGAAGCTTTCTTT.

This rearrangement joins TRBV14 to TRBJ2-5; the D is unclear. With 1 base removed from V and 5 bases from J, the gap between germline ends came to 11 bases. The CDR3 has 14 amino acids. Germline V gene data show CDR1 as SGHDN and CDR2 as FVKESK. The CDR3 DNA is TGTGCCAGCAGCCAAGGACGTTCGGAGGAGACCCAGTACTTC. Translation: CASSQGRSEETQYF. Based on the CDR3 plus reference TRBV14 and TRBJ2-5, the full variable domain is EAGVTQFPSHSVIEKGQTVTLRCDPISGHDNLYWYRRVMGKEIKFLLHFVKESKQDESGMPNNRFLAERTGGTYSTLKVQPAELEDSGVYFCASSQGRSEETQYFGPGTRLLVL.

In this sample, this clone turned up a few times. CDR3 nucleotide sequence: TGTGCCAGCAGTCAGAGGGACAGCCGTGTACTGTTTTTT. This translates into CASSQRDSRVLFF. V and J are TRBV5-6 and TRBJ2-2, with TRBD1 identical over 7 bases. The CDR3 covers 13 residues. The germline V gene has CDR1 SGHDT and CDR2 YYEEEE. V dropped 5 bases and J dropped 14; count of bases not matched to a gene: 12.